A single sample gave rise to the 26 T cell receptor beta chains below, sequenced in a study of Ad26.COV2.S vaccination and SARS-CoV-2 variants. Profiling relied on immunoSEQ multiplex PCR, and the TCRdb table lists in-frame clones only, not all of them. This table has approximately 420,000 clones, approximately 91% appearing once. Treatment reported: roughly 19 received Ad26.COV2.S at low or high dose, single or two shots; several received placebo; per-sample allocation not given. It was on day 63 after the first vaccine or placebo injection that samples were taken. The sequencing used peripheral blood, collected in a trial of Ad26.COV2.S vaccine versus placebo. These receptors were obtained from a person between 18 and 59 years old who received the Ad26.COV2.S COVID-19 vaccine or a placebo.

The chain uses TRBV27 and TRBJ1-2; D may be TRBD1 (6 bases). Germline CDR1 MNHEY, CDR2 SMNVEV (reference sequence). The CDR3 contains 15 residues. V was clipped by 4 bases and J by 4 bases, with 16 bases between them. The CDR3, as DNA: TGTGCCAGCAGTTATCGGGACACGGGGGGCTATGGCTACACCTTC. This encodes CASSYRDTGGYGYTF.

There are a few counts of this clone. CDR3 sequence: CASSELGSGNTIYF. In DNA, the CDR3 is TGTGCCAGCAGTGAGCTGGGTTCTGGAAACACCATATATTTT. This rearrangement joins TRBV6-1 to TRBJ1-3; no clear D. Trimming shortened V by 3 bases and J by 1 base, and 7 bases separated the two germline ends. The CDR3 contains 14 residues. The germline gives CDR1 MNHNS, CDR2 SASEGT.

V is TRBV25-1 and J is TRBJ1-5; D is undetermined. Germline CDR1 reads MGHDK; CDR2 reads SYGVNS. V was trimmed by 4 bases and J by 2 bases, leaving 6 bases between them. This CDR3 spans 13 amino acids. The CDR3 region has the DNA TGTGCCAGCAGTGGATCGGGCAATCAGCCCCAGCATTTT. Residues: CASSGSGNQPQHF.

This clone was seen a single time. The chain joins TRBV18 to TRBJ2-7; D is perhaps TRBD2 (5 bases). The ends were cut back, 3 bases at V and 0 bases at J, with 6 bases in the middle. This CDR3 has 13 amino acids. Looked up from germline, CDR1 is KGHSH and CDR2 is LQKENI. The CDR3 sequence: CASSPTSSYEQYF. The CDR3 bases are TGTGCCAGCTCACCTACTAGCTCCTACGAGCAGTACTTC.

V gene TRBV9 combines with J gene TRBJ2-3; D may be TRBD2 (6 bases). This CDR3 is 13 amino acids long. Per germline, CDR1 SGDLS and CDR2 YYNGEE. Trimming cost V 0 bases and J 8 bases, with 10 bases left between them. For the CDR3, the DNA is TGTGCCAGCAGCGTAGTGGGAGGCGGTACGCAGTATTTT. It encodes CASSVVGGGTQYF.

This chain connects TRBV5-5 to TRBJ2-5, with TRBD2 as a possible D gene (5 bases). This CDR3 is 13 amino acids long. The V gene lost 0 bases and the J gene lost 4 bases, with 7 bases spanning the gap. CDR1 is SGHKS, CDR2 YYEKEE, per germline (reference sequence). CDR3 bases: TGTGCCAGCAGCTTGGGAGGAGGAGAGACCCAGTACTTC. Its translation: CASSLGGGETQYF.

J is TRBJ2-5 and V is TRBV12-2; TRBD2, the D gene given by the table, was not confirmed from the DNA. TRBV12-2 is flagged as a pseudogene. The CDR3 runs 15 residues. The chain's CDR3 is CASRPTAGGQETQYF. DNA of the CDR3: TGTGCAAGTCGTCCCACAGCCGGGGGACAAGAGACCCAGTACTTC.

This sequence joins TRBV3-1 (or the pseudogene TRBV3-2) and TRBJ2-2; perhaps D is TRBD1 or TRBD2 (6 bases each). CDR3 size: 16 residues. Germline CDR1 is LGHDT and CDR2 is YNNKEL (reference sequence). The V end lost 10 bases, the J end lost 3 bases, and 21 bases lay between the germline ends. The CDR3 protein is CATLGLRGLDTGELFF. CDR3 in DNA: TGTGCCACCCTAGGCCTCCGGGGGCTGGACACCGGGGAGCTGTTTTTT.

The J gene is TRBJ1-5, the V gene TRBV5-1; tentative D call: TRBD1 (6 bases). This CDR3 is 16 amino acids long. Germline CDR1 and CDR2: SGHRS and YFSETQ. Trimming pared 4 bases from V and 5 bases from J, leaving 19 bases between. CDR3: CASSPGDRIWDQPQHF. DNA of the CDR3: TGCGCCAGCAGCCCAGGGGACCGAATCTGGGATCAGCCCCAGCATTTT.

This chain uses TRBV5-4 with TRBJ1-1, with 8 bases aligning to TRBD1. J was trimmed by 4 bases and V by 3 bases; bases with no gene match: 8. CDR3 size: 15 residues. In germline, CDR1 is SGHNT, CDR2 YYREEE (reference sequence). CDR3 loop: CASSSGDRRGTEAFF. DNA for the CDR3: TGTGCCAGCAGCTCAGGGGACAGGAGGGGCACTGAAGCTTTCTTT.

This chain joins TRBV6-5 and TRBJ2-3; no clear D. Trimming took off 0 bases at V and 7 bases at J, with 17 bases between the two ends. This CDR3 is built from 16 residues. Germline V gene sequence: CDR1 MNHEY, CDR2 SVGAGI. In DNA form, the CDR3 reads TGTGCCAGCAGTTACTCCGTGCCACAGAGTGCGAATACGCAGTATTTT. It codes for CASSYSVPQSANTQYF.

The rearrangement uses TRBV7-8 and TRBJ2-2; maybe TRBD1 (5 bases). Trimming shortened V by 5 bases and J by 6 bases, and 19 bases separated the two germline ends. This CDR3 is built from 16 residues. The germline CDR1 and CDR2 sequences are SGHVS and FQNEAQ. CDR3 coding DNA: TGTGCCAGCAGCCAAGATCAGGGAATGGTATCCGGGGAGCTGTTTTTT. Its protein product is CASSQDQGMVSGELFF. Combining the CDR3 with reference TRBV7-8 and TRBJ2-2 gives the whole variable domain GAGVSQSPRYKVAKRGQDVALRCDPISGHVSLFWYQQALGQGPEFLTYFQNEAQLDKSGLPSDRFFAERPEGSVSTLKIQRTQQEDSAVYLCASSQDQGMVSGELFFGEGSRLTVL.

The chain employs TRBV5-1 and TRBJ1-1; unclear D gene. Germline CDR1 and CDR2: SGHRS and YFSETQ. CDR3 size: 14 residues. The germline V and J ends were trimmed by 4 bases and 5 bases, with 15 bases remaining between them. The CDR3 sequence is CASSPVSKETEAFF. In DNA form, the CDR3 reads TGCGCCAGCAGCCCGGTTTCCAAGGAAACTGAAGCTTTCTTT.

The rearrangement joins TRBV5-8 to TRBJ2-2; 9 nucleotides align to TRBD2. J was trimmed by 3 bases and V by 2 bases; bases with no gene match: 5. CDR1 SGHTS and CDR2 YDEGEE come from the germline V gene. The CDR3 spans 16 residues. The CDR3 coding sequence is TGTGCCAGCAGCTTCTGGGTAGCGGGGGACACCGGGGAGCTGTTTTTT. Amino acids: CASSFWVAGDTGELFF.

J is TRBJ2-5 and V is TRBV7-2; D perhaps matches TRBD2 (6 bases). Germline V CDR1 and CDR2: SGHTA, FQGNSA. Trimming removed 1 base at V and 4 bases at J, with 13 bases between. The CDR3 has 15 amino acids. CDR3 nucleotide sequence: TGTGCCAGCAGCTTAGTGATCGGGGAGGCAGAGACCCAGTACTTC. Its translation: CASSLVIGEAETQYF.

This sequence joins TRBV5-5 and TRBJ1-1; perhaps TRBD1 as D (5 bases). CDR3 length: 15 residues. Germline V gene lookup returns CDR1 SGHKS and CDR2 YYEKEE (reference sequence). V lost 1 base to trimming and J lost 4 bases, with 14 bases between them. Here the CDR3 reads CASSLPQGGLTEAFF. As DNA, the CDR3 is TGTGCCAGCAGCTTGCCCCAGGGAGGGCTCACTGAAGCTTTCTTT.

V usage is TRBV2 and J usage is TRBJ2-7; D gene unclear. In germline, CDR1 is SNHLY, CDR2 FYNNEI. This CDR3 comprises 15 residues. V lost 5 bases and J lost 0, with 14 bases in between. CDR3 nucleotide sequence: TGTGCCAGCAGTACCACCGGCCGTAGCTCCTACGAGCAGTACTTC. This gives the protein CASSTTGRSSYEQYF.

The rearrangement joins TRBV6-2 or TRBV6-3 to TRBJ2-5; D ambiguous. The germline V gene has CDR1 MNHEY and CDR2 SVGEGT. V gave up 0 bases and J gave up 10 bases, with 9 bases separating them. CDR3 size: 12 residues. CDR3 in amino acids: CASSYSSGDQYF. CDR3 DNA: TGTGCCAGCAGTTACTCTTCGGGTGACCAGTACTTC.

The rearrangement uses TRBV7-8 and TRBJ2-5; TRBD1 matches 7 bases. Germline CDR1 and CDR2: SGHVS and FQNEAQ. The CDR3 is 14 amino acids. J gave up 2 bases and V 8 bases, and 8 bases lay outside the gene matches. CDR3 region: CASPEGDRQETQYF. CDR3 DNA sequence: TGTGCCAGCCCCGAAGGGGACAGACAAGAGACCCAGTACTTC.

This clone is a singleton in its sample. The chain employs TRBV7-9 and TRBJ1-4; no reliable D call. Germline CDR1 and CDR2: SEHNR and FQNEAQ (reference sequence). This CDR3 is 12 amino acids long. V dropped 3 bases and J dropped 7 bases, with 6 bases sitting between them. The CDR3 DNA sequence: TGTGCCAGCAGCTTCAGTGGTGAAAAACTGTTTTTT. This gives the protein CASSFSGEKLFF.

In this sample, this clone turned up many times. The chain combines TRBV11-3 with TRBJ2-5; 8 bases are a match to TRBD1. Germline loops: CDR1 SGHNT, CDR2 YENEEA. The CDR3 runs 16 residues. J was trimmed by 0 bases and V by 5 bases; bases with no gene match: 8. CDR3: CASSRPRDRYQETQYF. The CDR3 DNA reads TGTGCCAGCAGCAGACCCCGGGACAGGTACCAAGAGACCCAGTACTTC.

The sample holds one count of this clone. The gene calls are TRBV3-1 (or the pseudogene TRBV3-2) and TRBJ2-3; 8 bases are shared with TRBD2. V lost 0 bases and J lost 0; bases outside the gene matches: 8. CDR3 size: 18 residues. Germline V CDR1 and CDR2: LGHDT, YNNKEL (reference sequence). In nucleotides, the CDR3 is TGTGCCAGCAGCCAAGATCACCGGGGGGGCAGGAGCACAGATACGCAGTATTTT. It yields the protein CASSQDHRGGRSTDTQYF.

This sequence joins TRBV5-5 and TRBJ2-7; TRBD1 matches at 7 bases. The CDR3 loop spans 14 amino acids. With V trimmed by 3 bases and J by 5 bases, 8 bases remained unmatched. The V gene's germline CDR1 is SGHKS and CDR2 YYEKEE (reference sequence). CDR3 region: CASSSVTGVNEQYF. Here the CDR3 DNA reads TGTGCCAGCAGCTCAGTTACAGGGGTCAACGAGCAGTACTTC.

J is TRBJ1-1 and V is TRBV6-5; D is perhaps TRBD1 (5 bases). Germline lookup yields CDR1 MNHEY and CDR2 SVGAGI. Trimming stripped 4 bases from V and 5 bases from J, with 20 bases between. The CDR3 covers 16 residues. Here the CDR3 DNA reads TGTGCCAGCAGTTTACCCAGTGGGACCGGCGGGACTGAAGCTTTCTTT. Translated, it gives CASSLPSGTGGTEAFF.

The chain joins TRBV2 to TRBJ2-1; TRBD2 matches 15 bases. Germline CDR1 reads SNHLY; CDR2 reads FYNNEI. This CDR3 comprises 17 residues. V shed 2 bases, J shed 9 bases, and the junction held 8 bases outside the gene matches. The CDR3 here is CASSEPGLAGGRSEQFF. The CDR3 DNA reads as TGTGCCAGCAGTGAACCGGGACTAGCGGGGGGCCGTAGTGAGCAGTTCTTC.

The J gene is TRBJ1-4, the V gene TRBV27; TRBD1 matches 9 bases. There are 16 residues in the CDR3. Per the germline V gene, CDR1 is MNHEY and CDR2 is SMNVEV (reference sequence). V gave up 5 bases and J gave up 4 bases; unmatched junction bases: 8. The CDR3 region is CASSPSQGAVNEKLFF. The CDR3 DNA follows: TGTGCCAGCAGTCCATCACAGGGGGCCGTTAATGAAAAACTGTTTTTT.